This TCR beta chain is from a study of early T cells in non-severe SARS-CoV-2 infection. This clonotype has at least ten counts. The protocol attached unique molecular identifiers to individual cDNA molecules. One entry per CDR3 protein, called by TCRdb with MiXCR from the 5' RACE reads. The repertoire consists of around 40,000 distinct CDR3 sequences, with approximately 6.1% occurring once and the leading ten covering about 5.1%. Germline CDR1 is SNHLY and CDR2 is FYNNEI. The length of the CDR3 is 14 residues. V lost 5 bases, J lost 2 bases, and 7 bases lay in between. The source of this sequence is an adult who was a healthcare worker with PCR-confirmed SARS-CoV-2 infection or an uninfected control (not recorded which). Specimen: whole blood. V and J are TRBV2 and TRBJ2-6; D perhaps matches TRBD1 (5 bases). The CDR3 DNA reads TGTGCCAGCAGTCCAGGGCCTGGGGCCAACGTCCTGACTTTC. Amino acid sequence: CASSPGPGANVLTF.